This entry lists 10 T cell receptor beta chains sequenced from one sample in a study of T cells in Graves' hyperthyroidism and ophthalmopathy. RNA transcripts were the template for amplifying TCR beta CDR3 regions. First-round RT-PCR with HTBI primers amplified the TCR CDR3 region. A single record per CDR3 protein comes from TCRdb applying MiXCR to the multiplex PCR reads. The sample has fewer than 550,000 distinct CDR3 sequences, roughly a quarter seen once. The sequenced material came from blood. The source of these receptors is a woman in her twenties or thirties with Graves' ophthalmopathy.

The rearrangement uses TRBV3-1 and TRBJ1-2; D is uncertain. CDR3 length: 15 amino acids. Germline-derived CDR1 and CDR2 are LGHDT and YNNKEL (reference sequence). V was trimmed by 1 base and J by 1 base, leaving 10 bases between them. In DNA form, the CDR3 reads TGTGCCAGCAGCCAAGGGACGGGCCGTAACTATGGCTACACCTTC. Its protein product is CASSQGTGRNYGYTF.

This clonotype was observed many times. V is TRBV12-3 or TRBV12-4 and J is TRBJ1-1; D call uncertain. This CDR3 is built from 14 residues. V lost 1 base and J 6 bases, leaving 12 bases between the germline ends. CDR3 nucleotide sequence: TGTGCCAGCAGTTTAGGGACGGTCAATTCTGAAGCTTTCTTT. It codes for CASSLGTVNSEAFF.

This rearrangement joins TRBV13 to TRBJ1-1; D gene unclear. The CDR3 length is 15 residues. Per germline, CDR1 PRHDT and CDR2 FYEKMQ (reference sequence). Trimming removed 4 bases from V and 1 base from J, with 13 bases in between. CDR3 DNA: TGTGCCAGCAGCTCGTCTCTGGAGAGGAACACTGAAGCTTTCTTT. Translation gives CASSSSLERNTEAFF. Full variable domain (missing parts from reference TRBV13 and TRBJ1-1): AAGVIQSPRHLIKEKRETATLKCYPIPRHDTVYWYQQGPGQDPQFLISFYEKMQSDKGSIPDRFSAQQFSDYHSELNMSSLELGDSALYFCASSSSLERNTEAFFGQGTRLTVV.

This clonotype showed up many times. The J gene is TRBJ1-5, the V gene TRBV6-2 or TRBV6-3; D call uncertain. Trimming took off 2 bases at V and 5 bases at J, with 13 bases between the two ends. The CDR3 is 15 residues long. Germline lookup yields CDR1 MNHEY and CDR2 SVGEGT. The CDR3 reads CASSYVGVLYQPQHF. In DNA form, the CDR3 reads TGTGCCAGCAGTTACGTGGGCGTTTTGTATCAGCCCCAGCATTTT.

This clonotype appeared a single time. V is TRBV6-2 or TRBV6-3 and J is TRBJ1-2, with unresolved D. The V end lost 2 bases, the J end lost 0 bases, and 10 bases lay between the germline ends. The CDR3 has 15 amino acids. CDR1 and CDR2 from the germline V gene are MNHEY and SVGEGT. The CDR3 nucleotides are TGTGCCAGCAGTTACCGACCGCAGACTAACTATGGCTACACCTTC. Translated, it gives CASSYRPQTNYGYTF.

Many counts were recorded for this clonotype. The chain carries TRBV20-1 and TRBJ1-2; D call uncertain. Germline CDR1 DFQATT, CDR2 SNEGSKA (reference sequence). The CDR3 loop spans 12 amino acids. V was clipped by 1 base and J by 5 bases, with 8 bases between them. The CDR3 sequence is CSARGYGYGYTF. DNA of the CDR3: TGCAGTGCTAGAGGGTATGGTTATGGCTACACCTTC.

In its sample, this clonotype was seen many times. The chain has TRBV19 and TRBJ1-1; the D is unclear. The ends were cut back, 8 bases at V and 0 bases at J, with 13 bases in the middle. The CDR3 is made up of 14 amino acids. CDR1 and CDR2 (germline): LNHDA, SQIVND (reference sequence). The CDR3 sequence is CASGALDLNTEAFF. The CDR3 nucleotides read TGTGCCAGTGGAGCCCTGGATCTGAACACTGAAGCTTTCTTT.

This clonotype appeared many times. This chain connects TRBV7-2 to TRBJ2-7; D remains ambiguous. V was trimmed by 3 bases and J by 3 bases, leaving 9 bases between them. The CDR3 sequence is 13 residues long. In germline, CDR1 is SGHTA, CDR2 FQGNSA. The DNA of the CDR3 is TGTGCCAGCAGCTTTATTCAGAACTACGAGCAGTACTTC. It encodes CASSFIQNYEQYF.

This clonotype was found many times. The CDR3 nucleotides read TGTGCCAGTACCGGGGACAGGGGCCTAAGCTATGGCTACACCTTC. This encodes CASTGDRGLSYGYTF. The chain links TRBV19 to TRBJ1-2, with 10 bases that match TRBD1. With V trimmed by 7 bases and J by 4 bases, 9 bases remained unmatched. Germline CDR1 and CDR2: LNHDA and SQIVND (reference sequence). The CDR3 spans 15 residues. Full variable domain (remainder filled in from reference TRBV19 and TRBJ1-2): DGGITQSPKYLFRKEGQNVTLSCEQNLNHDAMYWYRQDPGQGLRLIYYSQIVNDFQKGDIAEGYSVSREKKESFPLTVTSAQKNPTAFYLCASTGDRGLSYGYTFGSGTRLTVV.

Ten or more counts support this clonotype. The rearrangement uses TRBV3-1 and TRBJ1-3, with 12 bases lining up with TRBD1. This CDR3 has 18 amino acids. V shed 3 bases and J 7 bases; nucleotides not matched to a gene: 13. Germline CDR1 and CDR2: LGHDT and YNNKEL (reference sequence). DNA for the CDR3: TGTGCCAGCAGCCAGCACCCTGCCGGGACAGGGGGCCAGAACACCATATATTTT. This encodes CASSQHPAGTGGQNTIYF.